The 3 T cell receptor beta chains given below trace back to one sample, sequenced in a study of shared clonotypes between healthy human individuals (dated by TCRdb to 2020 to 2021). To prepare the library, the immunoSEQ multiplex PCR assay was applied. Not all clones reach the TCRdb copy of this immuneACCESS table, which keeps in-frame sequences only. Checked studies attribute under half of the gap to unresolved V genes and leave the rest unexplained. The sample data list 2 million to 2.5 million clones, and approximately 94% of these were observed just once. Roughly 0.36% of the sample is held by the ten biggest clonotypes. Specimen: naive CD4+ T cells from PBMCs. Reading the label with the study, this specimen's cell subset or site is: CD45RA+ positively selected. Receptors originate from a man aged 18 to 35 in good health. Some clones in this sample may be carry-over from other donors' samples.

V is TRBV11-2 and J is TRBJ2-7; TRBD1 agrees at 7 bases. Germline V gene data show CDR1 as SGHAT and CDR2 as FQNNGV. The CDR3 runs to 15 residues. The junction had 8 bases not matched to a gene; V was cut back by 4 bases and J by 2 bases. CDR3: CASSSHRQGTYEQYF. The CDR3 DNA is TGTGCCAGCAGCTCCCACCGACAGGGCACCTACGAGCAGTACTTC.

CDR3 amino acids: CAWSDLAGVTQYF. CDR3 sequence (DNA): TGTGCCTGGAGTGACCTAGCGGGAGTGACCCAGTACTTC. The chain recombines TRBV30 with TRBJ2-5; the match to TRBD2 covers 10 bases. V shed 1 base, J shed 7 bases, and the junction held 3 bases outside the gene matches. This CDR3 has 13 residues. Per germline, CDR1 GTSNPN and CDR2 SVGIG (reference sequence).

The chain couples TRBV19 to TRBJ2-3; 10 positions match TRBD1. V was clipped by 5 bases and J by 1 base; unmatched bases: 6. The CDR3 contains 16 residues. CDR1 LNHDA and CDR2 SQIVND come from the germline V gene (reference sequence). The CDR3 region is CASSPTGGDGTDTQYF. DNA of the CDR3: TGTGCCAGTAGTCCGACAGGGGGCGACGGCACAGATACGCAGTATTTT. The full variable domain, rest sourced from reference TRBV19 and TRBJ2-3, is DGGITQSPKYLFRKEGQNVTLSCEQNLNHDAMYWYRQDPGQGLRLIYYSQIVNDFQKGDIAEGYSVSREKKESFPLTVTSAQKNPTAFYLCASSPTGGDGTDTQYFGPGTRLTVL.